Listed below are T cell receptor beta chains from one sample, sequenced in a study of tumor and adjacent non-tumor tissue in lung cancer. TCRdb used MiXCR to reprocess the multiplex PCR reads, holding one entry per CDR3 protein. The sample includes about 120,000 distinct CDR3 sequences, over 70% of them seen just once. The sample taken for sequencing was lung tumor tissue. The receptors were sampled from a man in his 70s with non-small cell lung cancer. CDR3s include the opening cysteine and the closing phenylalanine or tryptophan. The D gene is left open where the match is weak. Size tells how often a clone was seen (once, few, many) or the class of an expanded clone, and some rows leave it out.

CVSSLGTGGVYEQYF	TGTGTGAGCAGCCTGGGGACTGGCGGGGTCTACGAGCAGTACTTC	15	NA	TRBJ2-7	TRBV5-6	NA
CASSQGGTSPYNEQFF	TGTGCCAGCAGCCAAGGAGGGACTTCCCCTTACAATGAGCAGTTCTTC	16	NA	TRBJ2-1	TRBV4-2	NA
CSARGRGSYEQYF	TGCAGTGCTAGAGGTCGCGGGAGCTACGAGCAGTACTTC	13	TRBD2	TRBJ2-7	TRBV20-1	few
CVSSSLSLSYEQYF	TGTGTCAGCAGTTCCCTTAGTCTTTCCTATGAGCAGTACTTC	14	NA	TRBJ2-7	TRBV6-2/TRBV6-3	NA
CATQGGARRGRETQYF	TGCGCCACCCAGGGAGGCGCAAGGAGGGGTAGGGAGACCCAGTACTTC	16	NA	TRBJ2-5	TRBV10-2	NA
CSAGEVANEKLFF	TGCAGTGCCGGGGAGGTGGCTAATGAAAAACTGTTTTTT	13	NA	TRBJ1-4	TRBV20-1	NA
CASSPRGHRIRETQYF	TGTGCTAGCAGCCCCCGTGGACATAGGATTCGGGAGACCCAGTACTTC	16	NA	TRBJ2-5	TRBV6-2/TRBV6-3	NA
CANSPGASSFVDEQFF	TGTGCCAACAGCCCCGGGGCTAGCAGCTTTGTTGATGAGCAGTTCTTC	16	NA	TRBJ2-1	TRBV11-2	NA
CAIGSDRVGTGELFF	TGTGCCATCGGATCGGACAGGGTGGGGACCGGGGAGCTGTTTTTT	15	TRBD1	TRBJ2-2	TRBV10-3	once
CASSDTIGTGFLTF	TGTGCCAGCAGTGACACTATCGGGACAGGCTTTTTGACCTTC	14	TRBD1	TRBJ1-2	TRBV6-4	NA
CASSYSGGSGTNVLTF	TGTGCCAGTAGTTACTCGGGCGGCTCTGGGACCAACGTCCTGACTTTC	16	NA	TRBJ2-6	TRBV6-2/TRBV6-3	once
CASSWDFTGEAQYF	TGTGCCAGCAGCTGGGACTTCACGGGAGAGGCGCAGTACTTC	14	NA	TRBJ2-5	TRBV5-6	once
CATILHVRDWASNNEHFF	TGTGCCACCATCTTACATGTGCGGGACTGGGCCTCCAACAATGAGCACTTCTTC	18	NA	TRBJ2-1	TRBV11-2	NA
CSAGRSGGLEETRYF	TGCAGTGCTGGGCGTAGCGGGGGTTTGGAAGAGACCCGGTACTTC	15	TRBD2	TRBJ2-5	TRBV20-1	NA
CASSQGLGGLWTHYF	TGCGCCAGCAGCCAGGGACTCGGAGGCTTGTGGACCCACTACTTT	15	NA	TRBJ2-5	TRBV4-1	NA
CAISQTGGRREDFF	TGTGCCATCAGCCAGACAGGGGGCCGTCGTGAAGATTTCTTT	14	TRBD1	TRBJ1-1	TRBV6-5	NA